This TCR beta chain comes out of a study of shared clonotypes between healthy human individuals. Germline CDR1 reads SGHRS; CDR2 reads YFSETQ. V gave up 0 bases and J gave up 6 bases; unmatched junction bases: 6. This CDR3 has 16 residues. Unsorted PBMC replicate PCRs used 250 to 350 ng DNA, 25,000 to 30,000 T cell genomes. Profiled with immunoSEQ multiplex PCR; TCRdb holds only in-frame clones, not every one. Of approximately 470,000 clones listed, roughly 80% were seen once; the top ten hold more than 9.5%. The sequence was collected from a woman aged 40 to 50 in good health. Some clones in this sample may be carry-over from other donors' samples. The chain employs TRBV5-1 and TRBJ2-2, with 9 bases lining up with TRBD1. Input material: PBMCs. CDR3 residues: CASSLVATGGSGELFF. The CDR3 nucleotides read TGCGCCAGCAGCTTGGTGGCGACAGGGGGTTCCGGGGAGCTGTTTTTT.